This T cell receptor (beta chain) was identified in a study of blood T cell repertoires in COVID-19. Study-level background: COVID-19 samples, acute and convalescent, were from the United States, Italy and Spain. T cells, B-cell-depleted T cells, or PBMCs supplied cDNA or gDNA.

Per the original data handling: The assay estimated nucleated cells by amplifying reference gene primers. Clones were read by immunoSEQ multiplex PCR, and TCRdb kept only the in-frame ones, dropping some. Clonal size and the V and J genes are those of that table, whereas D and trimming came from the DNA. The table records about 300,000 clones, approximately 88% of them present only once. The sequence was collected from a man aged 18 to 30 who had recovered from COVID-19. The sample comprised peripheral blood.

The CDR3 DNA reads as TGTGCCAGCAGCGGGGGGACTGGCGAAGAGACCCAGTACTTC. Translating gives CASSGGTGEETQYF. The chain uses TRBV7-8 and TRBJ2-5; TRBD2 is a possible D gene (6 bases). Deletions cut 5 bases from V and 3 bases from J, with 13 bases between. Germline lookup yields CDR1 SGHVS and CDR2 FQNEAQ. This CDR3 spans 14 amino acids.